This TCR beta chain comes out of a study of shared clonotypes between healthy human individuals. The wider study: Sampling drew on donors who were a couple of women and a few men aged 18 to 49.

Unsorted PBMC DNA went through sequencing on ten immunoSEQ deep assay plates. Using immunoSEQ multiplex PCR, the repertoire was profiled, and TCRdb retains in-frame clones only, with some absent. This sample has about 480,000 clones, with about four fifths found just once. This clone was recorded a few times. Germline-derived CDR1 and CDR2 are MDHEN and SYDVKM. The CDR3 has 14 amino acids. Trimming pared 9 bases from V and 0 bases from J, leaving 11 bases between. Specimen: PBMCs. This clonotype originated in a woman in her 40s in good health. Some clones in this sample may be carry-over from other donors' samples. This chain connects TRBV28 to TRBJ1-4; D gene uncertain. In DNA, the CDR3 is TGTGCCAGTTCTATGAGGTCAACTAATGAAAAACTGTTTTTT. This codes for CASSMRSTNEKLFF.